This T cell receptor beta chain was recorded in a study of tumor-infiltrating lymphocytes in primary liver carcinoma. Unsorted whole blood yielded the blood RNA, and germline DNA was also extracted. The germline CDR1 and CDR2 sequences are SEHNR and FQNEAQ (reference sequence). With 5 bases clipped from V and 4 bases from J, the junction kept 8 bases outside the gene matches. The CDR3 consists of 16 residues. A constant-region primer served to make TCR beta cDNA from about 0.5 ug total RNA. Libraries for TCR beta were built through three nested multiplex PCR rounds, which together made up a slightly modified ARM-PCR procedure. Researchers ran the first two PCR rounds for roughly 11 cycles each with TRBV1-TRBV30 forward primers and a C-beta reverse primer. TCRdb itself ran the multiplex PCR reads through MiXCR, one entry per CDR3 protein. The data show 250,000 to 400,000 distinct CDR3 sequences, over 55% seen once.

There are a few counts of this clonotype. V is TRBV7-9 and J is TRBJ1-2; 12 bases agree with TRBD1. The specimen was peripheral blood. The clonotype comes from a man aged 35 to 55 with primary liver carcinoma and hepatitis B virus infection. The CDR3 coding sequence is TGTGCCAGCAGCCGGGACAGGGGGCGCGGGGCCTATGGCTACACCTTC. Amino acids: CASSRDRGRGAYGYTF.